This paragraph reports one T cell receptor (beta chain). What it recognizes is unknown. The table came from immunoSEQ multiplex PCR; TCRdb's copy has only in-frame clones and leaves some out. The top ten clones hold roughly 25% of a sample with fewer than 150,000 clones, about 63% of them seen once. The CDR3 runs to 12 residues. Germline CDR1 reads MNHEY; CDR2 reads SMNVEV (reference sequence). Trimming stripped 5 bases from V and 12 bases from J, with 14 bases between. These data come from a study of shared clonotypes between healthy human individuals. Study at large: Plates per donor: three CD4 naive, three CD4 memory, two CD8 naive, one CD8 memory. Study results and limitations: The study found about 5% of naive CD4 clonotypes shared across several donors.

V and J are TRBV27 and TRBJ2-1, with D perhaps being TRBD1 or TRBD2 (5 bases each). The specimen was memory CD8+ T cells sorted from blood. The sample's subset: CD45RO+ cells pooled with CCR7-negative TemRA cells. This TCR was recovered from a woman aged 25 to 45 in good health. The CDR3 bases are TGTGCCAGCAGTCCCGAGGGGTGGGTGCAGTTCTTC. Translating it yields CASSPEGWVQFF.